Shown below are 19 T cell receptor beta chains from a single sample sequenced in a study of metastatic and nonmetastatic thyroid tumors. All patients reached thyroid surgery having received no treatment beforehand. TCRdb reanalyzed the PCR reads with MiXCR. The profile shows about 39,000 clones, 16% of them singletons. The specimen sequenced was blood. These receptors all come from a female donor with papillary thyroid cancer or a benign thyroid nodule (not recorded which). Some clones in this sample may be carry-over from other donors' samples.

The table lists this clone with a count of one. The chain recombines TRBV20-1 with TRBJ1-2, with TRBD1 as a possible D gene (5 bases). Germline CDR1 reads DFQATT; CDR2 reads SNEGSKA (reference sequence). The CDR3 runs to 15 residues. V lost 3 bases, J lost 3 bases, and 17 bases lay in between. The CDR3 DNA is TGCAGTGCTAGGGCCTCGGACATGTCCCACTATGGCTACACCTTC. This codes for CSARASDMSHYGYTF.

Many counts were recorded for this clone. This chain links TRBV27 with TRBJ1-6; unclear D gene. This CDR3 spans 17 amino acids. The germline V and J ends were trimmed by 0 bases and 5 bases, with 14 bases remaining between them. Germline V gives CDR1 MNHEY, CDR2 SMNVEV (reference sequence). The CDR3 nucleotides read TGTGCCAGCAGTTTATCGAGTAGCCAGCCGAATAATTCACCCCTCCACTTT. It encodes CASSLSSSQPNNSPLHF.

As to this clone: Mismatch with germline at one junction end may stem from a read error. The chain uses TRBV6-1 and TRBJ1-3; D unresolved. From germline, CDR1 is MNHNS and CDR2 SASEGT. CDR3 size: 18 residues. The CDR3 protein is CASSVCGWTISFGNTIYF. The CDR3 DNA reads TGTGCCAGCAGTGTCTGCGGTTGGACCATAAGTTTCGGAAATACCATATATTTT.

This clone was counted ten times or more. The genes are TRBV7-2 and TRBJ2-1, with D possibly matching TRBD1 (6 bases). Germline assignment: CDR1 SGHTA and CDR2 FQGNSA. The CDR3 contains 15 residues. V dropped 3 bases and J dropped 5 bases, with 14 bases sitting between them. The CDR3, as DNA: TGTGCCAGCAGCTTGGACAGAGGGCTCCACAATGAGCAGTTCTTC. Amino acids: CASSLDRGLHNEQFF. The variable domain in full, with the rest retrieved from reference TRBV7-2 and TRBJ2-1, is GAGVSQSPSNKVTEKGKDVELRCDPISGHTALYWYRQSLGQGLEFLIYFQGNSAPDKSGLPSDRFSAERTGGSVSTLTIQRTQQEDSAVYLCASSLDRGLHNEQFFGPGTRLTVL.

There are many counts of this clone. This rearrangement joins TRBV12-3 or TRBV12-4 to TRBJ2-7; D is unresolved. Trimming took off 5 bases at V and 5 bases at J, with 13 bases between the two ends. The CDR3 spans 13 residues. DNA for the CDR3: TGTGCCAGCAGTCCGCTAAAACACCACGAGCAGTACTTC. It encodes CASSPLKHHEQYF.

V is TRBV5-1 and J is TRBJ2-7; a possible D gene is TRBD1 (6 bases). CDR3 length: 14 amino acids. Germline loops: CDR1 SGHRS, CDR2 YFSETQ. Trimming took off 0 bases at V and 7 bases at J, with 14 bases between the two ends. CDR3 in DNA: TGCGCCAGCAGCTTGGGCAGGGGCTCGGAAGAGCAGTACTTC. Protein sequence: CASSLGRGSEEQYF.

Remarks on this clone: A much bigger clone sits one base away, suggesting this may be a read error. The same CDR3 also results from other DNA sequences found in this sample. This chain joins TRBV5-1 and TRBJ2-2; TRBD2 might be the D (5 bases). Germline V gene data show CDR1 as SGHRS and CDR2 as YFSETQ. The CDR3 spans 13 residues. CDR3 nucleotide sequence: TGCGCCAGCAGCTTAACTCACACCGGGGAGCTGTTCTTT. It yields the protein CASSLTHTGELFF.

This clone was seen ten or more times. The chain combines TRBV7-2 with TRBJ2-7; maybe TRBD1 (5 bases). V was pared by 1 base and J by 5 bases, with 18 bases between. The germline V gene has CDR1 SGHTA and CDR2 FQGNSA. The CDR3 covers 16 residues. CDR3 residues: CASSLGVRQKGDEQYF. DNA of the CDR3: TGTGCCAGCAGCTTAGGGGTAAGGCAGAAAGGGGACGAGCAGTACTTC.

The rearrangement links TRBV25-1 to TRBJ1-6, with D possibly being TRBD1 (5 bases). Per germline, CDR1 MGHDK and CDR2 SYGVNS. CDR3 size: 13 residues. Trimming shortened V by 2 bases and J by 10 bases, and 9 bases separated the two germline ends. The CDR3 is CASSEEGDSPLHF. In nucleotides, the CDR3 is TGTGCCAGCAGTGAAGAAGGGGACTCACCCCTCCACTTT.

This clone was seen ten or more times. The chain uses TRBV6-6 and TRBJ1-1; tentatively, D is TRBD1 (5 bases). The V and J ends lost 2 bases and 2 bases respectively, with 9 bases between them. This CDR3 contains 14 residues. Germline-derived CDR1 and CDR2 are MNHNY and SVGAGI (reference sequence). The CDR3 is CASSYRGDNTEAFF. Written as DNA, the CDR3 is TGTGCCAGCAGTTACAGGGGCGATAACACTGAAGCTTTCTTT.

This clone was detected many times. The chain is built from TRBV5-4 and TRBJ1-2; 11 nucleotides agree with TRBD1. Germline values: CDR1 SGHNT, CDR2 YYREEE (reference sequence). Unmatched junction bases numbered 5, after V lost 5 bases and J lost 5 bases. The CDR3 length is 14 residues. The CDR3 region is CASRSGTGGYGYTF. Here the CDR3 DNA reads TGTGCCAGCAGGTCCGGGACAGGGGGATATGGCTACACCTTC.

This clone was observed many times. This rearrangement joins TRBV6-4 to TRBJ2-3; D is uncertain. CDR1 MRHNA and CDR2 SNTAGT come from the germline V gene. The CDR3 length is 14 residues. The V end lost 5 bases, the J end lost 0 bases, and 9 bases lay between the germline ends. In DNA, the CDR3 is TGTGCCAGCAGTACGCTCGACAGCACAGATACGCAGTATTTT. Translated: CASSTLDSTDTQYF.

In its sample, this clone was seen many times. A much more abundant neighbour one base away suggests this may be a read error. Distinct nucleotide sequences in the sample also encode this CDR3. The chain couples TRBV6-5 to TRBJ1-1; D call uncertain. CDR1 is MNHEY and CDR2 is SVGAGI in the germline V gene. The CDR3 runs 14 residues. V gave up 1 base and J gave up 1 base, with 7 bases separating them. This CDR3 is CASSYLSRNTEAFF. In nucleotides, the CDR3 is TGTGCCAGCAGTTACTTGTCACGGAACACTGAAGCTTTCTTT.

This clone came up many times. V and J are TRBV6-1 and TRBJ1-1; TRBD1 matches at 8 bases. Germline V gene data show CDR1 as MNHNS and CDR2 as SASEGT. CDR3 size: 16 residues. V gave up 6 bases and J gave up 2 bases; unmatched junction bases: 11. CDR3 protein: CASSLQRQGPNTEAFF. The DNA of the CDR3 is TGTGCCAGCAGCCTTCAACGACAGGGGCCAAACACTGAAGCTTTCTTT.

This clone was found many times. The rearrangement links TRBV20-1 to TRBJ1-1; no definite D call. In germline, CDR1 is DFQATT, CDR2 SNEGSKA (reference sequence). Trimming took 0 bases from V and 0 from J, leaving 11 bases between them. This CDR3 has 15 amino acids. The CDR3 is CSARDGGSLNTEAFF. CDR3 in DNA: TGCAGTGCTAGAGATGGCGGCAGTTTGAACACTGAAGCTTTCTTT.

Comments on this clone: This may come from a read error, since a much larger clone is one base off. V is TRBV12-3 or TRBV12-4 and J is TRBJ2-2; maybe TRBD2 (5 bases). V lost 7 bases to trimming and J lost 1 base, with 10 bases between them. This CDR3 contains 14 residues. The CDR3, as DNA: TGTGCCAGCATGGGAGTGATGAACACCGGGGAGCTGTTTTTT. Its protein is CASMGVMNTGELFF.

This clone was seen repeatedly, ten times or more. The rearrangement links TRBV28 to TRBJ2-1; TRBD2 is a possible D gene (5 bases). Germline V gives CDR1 MDHEN, CDR2 SYDVKM. Trimming left V 0 bases short and J 4 bases short, with 10 bases between. The CDR3 totals 15 residues. Written as DNA, the CDR3 is TGTGCCAGCAGTTTATGGACTAACGGATACAATGAGCAGTTCTTC. It encodes CASSLWTNGYNEQFF.

The V and J genes are TRBV18 and TRBJ2-3; D unclear. This CDR3 is 16 amino acids long. The germline gives CDR1 KGHSH, CDR2 LQKENI. The V end was cut by 2 bases, the J end by 1 base, with 13 bases between. Here the CDR3 DNA reads TGTGCCAGCTCACCAGGGAATCCTGTGGGCACAGATACGCAGTATTTT. Protein product: CASSPGNPVGTDTQYF.

Only a few counts were recorded for this clone. Possible read error: a much larger clone is one base away. J is TRBJ1-2 and V is TRBV29-1; perhaps TRBD1 as D (5 bases). This CDR3 region has 13 residues. Looked up from germline, CDR1 is SQVTM and CDR2 is ANQGSEA. Trimming shortened V by 3 bases and J by 5 bases, and 13 bases separated the two germline ends. In nucleotides, the CDR3 is TGCAGCGTTGATGGCAAGGGGAAGTATGGCTACACCTTC. It encodes CSVDGKGKYGYTF.